Only a few counts were recorded for the clone carrying this TCR beta chain. Its antigen remains unknown. These data come from a study of response to subunit inactivated influenza vaccine. General study points: There was a suggestion from the authors that each seasonal influenza vaccination recruits few new T cells.

Each CDR3 protein gets one entry after TCRdb re-called the RT-PCR reads with MiXCR. The top ten hold approximately 10% of the sample, which has more than 600,000 distinct CDR3 sequences, less than 20% seen once. V gave up 6 bases and J gave up 5 bases, with 13 bases separating them. This CDR3 comprises 13 residues. Germline V gives CDR1 SNHLY, CDR2 FYNNEI. Sequenced material: PBMCs from blood, taken roughly 5 days after vaccination. The source of this sequence is a man in his forties or fifties who received an inactivated influenza vaccine. This chain joins TRBV2 and TRBJ1-1; D may be TRBD1 (6 bases). The CDR3 coding sequence is TGTGCCAGCAGCCTGGGGGCGAAGACTGAAGCTTTCTTT. It specifies CASSLGAKTEAFF.